This entry lists 26 T cell receptor beta chains sequenced from one sample in a study of cytomegalovirus exposure and HLA in healthy donors. Primers for the PCR totalled 60 Vbeta and 13 Jbeta. Sequencing used immunoSEQ multiplex PCR; TCRdb keeps in-frame clones, though not all of them. The profile shows more than 200,000 clones, almost 80% of them singletons. Specimen: PBMCs. The receptors were sampled from a man aged 18 to 30 in good health and CMV-seronegative.

The CDR3 loop reads CASSLLTVRNTEAFF. As DNA, the CDR3 is TGTGCCAGCAGCTTACTTACAGTAAGAAACACTGAAGCTTTCTTT. V and J are TRBV13 and TRBJ1-1; D gene ambiguous. The CDR3 is 15 amino acids. Germline V gives CDR1 PRHDT, CDR2 FYEKMQ (reference sequence). The ends were cut back, 2 bases at V and 2 bases at J, with 12 bases in the middle.

The chain carries TRBV29-1 and TRBJ2-5, with 10 bases aligning to TRBD2. Germline V gene sequence: CDR1 SQVTM, CDR2 ANQGSEA. The trim removed 6 bases at V and 4 bases at J, leaving 8 bases unmatched. The CDR3 has 14 residues. CDR3 amino acids: CSVPSGRAGETQYF. Written as DNA, the CDR3 is TGCAGCGTGCCGAGCGGGAGGGCCGGAGAGACCCAGTACTTC.

The rearrangement links TRBV19 to TRBJ1-4; TRBD1 matches at 7 bases. From germline, CDR1 is LNHDA and CDR2 SQIVND (reference sequence). V shed 6 bases and J 7 bases; nucleotides not matched to a gene: 8. This CDR3 contains 14 residues. The CDR3, as DNA: TGTGCCAGTAGCGTCGGGACAGTCCTTGAAAAACTGTTTTTT. It translates to CASSVGTVLEKLFF.

J is TRBJ2-5 and V is TRBV19, with TRBD2 as a possible D gene (5 bases). The J call is uncertain, as TRBJ2-7 better fits the DNA end. The V gene's germline CDR1 is LNHDA and CDR2 SQIVND (reference sequence). The CDR3 is 18 residues long. In nucleotides, the CDR3 is TGTGCCAGTAGTATGGATACTAGGGCCGCCGGGGTTTCCTACGAGCAGTACTTC. Its translation is CASSMDTRAAGVSYEQYF.

This clone was recorded a few times. V usage is TRBV19 and J usage is TRBJ1-1; no firm D call. Between the trimmed V and J ends, which lost 1 base and 6 bases, there was a span of 6 bases. The germline gives CDR1 LNHDA, CDR2 SQIVND (reference sequence). The CDR3 covers 12 residues. The CDR3 reads CASSIGLSEAFF. The CDR3 region has the DNA TGTGCCAGTAGTATAGGGCTTTCTGAAGCTTTCTTT.

The table lists this clone with a count of one. The gene calls are TRBV9 and TRBJ2-3; TRBD2 agrees at 10 bases. CDR3 length: 15 residues. From germline, CDR1 is SGDLS and CDR2 YYNGEE. V lost 4 bases, J lost 4 bases, and 6 bases stayed unmatched. The CDR3 loop reads CASSLLAGGADTQYF. CDR3 DNA sequence: TGTGCCAGCAGCTTATTAGCGGGGGGTGCAGATACGCAGTATTTT.

This clone came up a few times. The gene calls are TRBV7-2 and TRBJ2-7; D remains unclear. Germline loops: CDR1 SGHTA, CDR2 FQGNSA. Trimming left V 5 bases short and J 9 bases short, with 11 bases between. The CDR3 loop spans 11 amino acids. DNA for the CDR3: TGTGCCAGCAGCGAGGAACAAGTGCAGTACTTC. This gives the protein CASSEEQVQYF.

J is TRBJ2-7 and V is TRBV7-2; D unresolved. Per germline, CDR1 SGHTA and CDR2 FQGNSA. Trimming pared 1 base from V and 3 bases from J, leaving 7 bases between. CDR3 length: 13 amino acids. CDR3 DNA sequence: TGTGCCAGCAGCTTAGGGCGCGGCTACGAGCAGTACTTC. Its protein is CASSLGRGYEQYF.

The chain joins TRBV18 to TRBJ2-7; 9 bases are a match to TRBD1. Germline values: CDR1 KGHSH, CDR2 LQKENI. V dropped 7 bases and J dropped 7; count of bases not matched to a gene: 8. The CDR3 consists of 13 residues. The CDR3 bases are TGTGCCAGCTTCCGGGACAGGGTGGAGGAGCAGTACTTC. Translating gives CASFRDRVEEQYF.

This rearrangement joins TRBV6-5 to TRBJ2-5, with TRBD2 identical over 10 bases. The ends lost 6 bases at V and 1 base at J; junction bases unmatched: 5. The CDR3 covers 15 residues. Germline V gene data show CDR1 as MNHEY and CDR2 as SVGAGI. This CDR3 is CASRRTSGFQETQYF. The CDR3 DNA is TGTGCCAGCAGGCGGACTAGCGGTTTCCAAGAGACCCAGTACTTC.

The chain uses TRBV28 and TRBJ1-1; 12 bases agree with TRBD1. Germline V gives CDR1 MDHEN, CDR2 SYDVKM. With 6 bases clipped from V and 2 bases from J, the junction kept 4 bases outside the gene matches. The CDR3 runs to 15 residues. CDR3 in DNA: TGTGCCAGCAGCCCCGGGACAGGGGGCAACACTGAAGCTTTCTTT. This codes for CASSPGTGGNTEAFF.

The chain has TRBV4-3 and TRBJ2-5, with a tentative D call TRBD2 (6 bases). Germline CDR1 and CDR2: LGHNA and YSLEER. The CDR3 covers 15 residues. Between the trimmed V and J ends, which lost 3 bases and 3 bases, there was a span of 14 bases. CDR3 bases: TGCGCCAGCAGCCACCGTGGCGGCGGGAAAGAGACCCAGTACTTC. This gives the protein CASSHRGGGKETQYF.

The chain employs TRBV30 and TRBJ2-7; TRBD1 aligns across 8 bases. Germline V gene sequence: CDR1 GTSNPN, CDR2 SVGIG (reference sequence). V trimming: 2 bases; J trimming: 5 bases; junction bases outside the gene matches: 2. This CDR3 comprises 12 residues. For the CDR3, the DNA is TGTGCCTGGAGTTTGGACAGGGACGAGCAGTACTTC. Protein product: CAWSLDRDEQYF. Variable domain in full (rest from reference TRBV30 and TRBJ2-7): SQTIHQWPATLVQPVGSPLSLECTVEGTSNPNLYWYRQAAGRGLQLLFYSVGIGQISSEVPQNLSASRPQDRQFILSSKKLLLSDSGFYLCAWSLDRDEQYFGPGTRLTVT.

The chain couples TRBV18 to TRBJ2-1; no reliable D call. V lost 1 base and J lost 0, with 7 bases in between. The CDR3 has 15 amino acids. CDR1 is KGHSH, CDR2 LQKENI, per germline. The CDR3 nucleotides are TGTGCCAGCTCACCACTTCCGGGCTCCTACAATGAGCAGTTCTTC. It specifies CASSPLPGSYNEQFF.

This rearrangement joins TRBV27 to TRBJ2-5, with 7 bases that match TRBD1. From germline, CDR1 is MNHEY and CDR2 SMNVEV (reference sequence). The CDR3 length is 14 residues. V gave up 5 bases and J gave up 5 bases; unmatched junction bases: 8. The chain's CDR3 is CASSPYSRGETQYF. The CDR3 DNA sequence: TGTGCCAGCAGTCCCTATAGCAGGGGGGAGACCCAGTACTTC.

V and J are TRBV19 and TRBJ1-5; D not resolved. Trimming pared 2 bases from V and 0 bases from J, leaving 11 bases between. Germline V lookup: CDR1 LNHDA, CDR2 SQIVND (reference sequence). There are 16 residues in the CDR3. The CDR3 nucleotides are TGTGCCAGTAGTATATTTGCGGAGTATAGCAATCAGCCCCAGCATTTT. Its protein product is CASSIFAEYSNQPQHF.

The rearrangement uses TRBV7-9 and TRBJ2-1; maybe TRBD1 (6 bases). The V end lost 5 bases, the J end lost 13 bases, and 15 bases lay between the germline ends. Germline V CDR1 and CDR2: SEHNR, FQNEAQ (reference sequence). CDR3 length: 12 amino acids. CDR3 nucleotides: TGTGCCAGCAGCCCCGGACAGCGCTTACAGTTCTTC. Encoded protein: CASSPGQRLQFF.

The gene calls are TRBV28 and TRBJ2-6, with D hard to call. Deletions cut 2 bases from V and 4 bases from J, with 3 bases between. Germline CDR1 reads MDHEN; CDR2 reads SYDVKM. The length of the CDR3 is 13 residues. The DNA for the CDR3 is TGTGCCAGCAGTTTAGGCGGGGCCAACGTCCTGACTTTC. Its protein is CASSLGGANVLTF.

This sequence joins TRBV30 and TRBJ2-5; 8 bases align to TRBD1. The V and J ends lost 3 bases and 4 bases, in that order; junction bases with no gene match: 7. This CDR3 has 14 amino acids. From germline, CDR1 is GTSNPN and CDR2 SVGIG (reference sequence). The CDR3 is CAWSPGQGIETQYF. The CDR3 nucleotides read TGTGCCTGGAGCCCCGGACAGGGAATAGAGACCCAGTACTTC.

The chain joins TRBV19 to TRBJ1-6, with D perhaps matching TRBD1 (5 bases). Germline lookup yields CDR1 LNHDA and CDR2 SQIVND (reference sequence). Trimming took off 0 bases at V and 8 bases at J, with 8 bases between the two ends. The CDR3 consists of 14 residues. The CDR3 loop reads CASSIDGGYSPLHF. The CDR3 nucleotides read TGTGCCAGTAGTATAGATGGGGGGTATTCACCCCTCCACTTT. Full variable domain (outside the CDR3, taken from reference TRBV19 and TRBJ1-6): DGGITQSPKYLFRKEGQNVTLSCEQNLNHDAMYWYRQDPGQGLRLIYYSQIVNDFQKGDIAEGYSVSREKKESFPLTVTSAQKNPTAFYLCASSIDGGYSPLHFGNGTRLTVT.

This chain links TRBV2 with TRBJ2-5, with 7 bases aligning to TRBD2. Germline V CDR1 and CDR2: SNHLY, FYNNEI. The CDR3 extends over 14 amino acids. The ends lost 6 bases at V and 2 bases at J; junction bases unmatched: 6. The CDR3 reads CASSPGGTQETQYF. The CDR3 region has the DNA TGTGCCAGCAGCCCCGGGGGGACTCAAGAGACCCAGTACTTC.

This clone was detected a few times. CDR3 DNA: TGTGCCAGCAGCTTAAGAGCGTCATTAACGGGAATGAACACTGAAGCTTTCTTT. Encoded protein: CASSLRASLTGMNTEAFF. The gene calls are TRBV7-8 and TRBJ1-1; D remains ambiguous. CDR3 length equals 18 residues. Between the trimmed V and J ends, which lost 2 bases and 0 bases, there was a span of 19 bases. Germline CDR1 reads SGHVS; CDR2 reads FQNEAQ.

This sequence joins TRBV4-3 and TRBJ2-7; 10 bases are shared with TRBD2. The ends lost 0 bases at V and 2 bases at J; junction bases unmatched: 4. The germline gives CDR1 LGHNA, CDR2 YSLEER. The length of the CDR3 is 16 residues. CDR3 sequence: CASSQDRTSGAYEQYF. As DNA, the CDR3 is TGCGCCAGCAGCCAAGATCGGACTAGCGGAGCCTACGAGCAGTACTTC.

V and J are TRBV30 and TRBJ2-7, with 8 bases aligning to TRBD2. The junction had 3 bases not matched to a gene; V was cut back by 2 bases and J by 3 bases. From germline, CDR1 is GTSNPN and CDR2 SVGIG (reference sequence). CDR3 length equals 13 residues. The CDR3 here is CAWSPLADYEQYF. DNA of the CDR3: TGTGCCTGGAGTCCACTAGCGGACTACGAGCAGTACTTC.

CDR3 coding DNA: TGTGCCAGCAGCAGAAGCCCTGAGCAGTTCTTC. This gives the protein CASSRSPEQFF. The chain carries TRBV7-8 and TRBJ2-1; D is unresolved. The V end was cut by 5 bases, the J end by 9 bases, with 8 bases between. The CDR3 spans 11 residues. Germline-derived CDR1 and CDR2 are SGHVS and FQNEAQ.

The V call is TRBV30, the J call TRBJ2-7; TRBD2 matches 11 bases. CDR1 GTSNPN and CDR2 SVGIG come from the germline V gene (reference sequence). Losses at the gene ends were 0 bases for V and 0 bases for J; bases not matched to a gene: 7. The CDR3 spans 17 residues. The CDR3 protein is CAWSVRWTSGFSYEQYF. CDR3 in DNA: TGTGCCTGGAGTGTACGATGGACTAGCGGGTTCTCCTACGAGCAGTACTTC.